Shown below are 27 T cell receptor beta chains from a single sample sequenced in a study of Ad26.COV2.S vaccination and SARS-CoV-2 variants (dated by TCRdb to about 2021). Preparation of the library involved the immunoSEQ multiplex PCR assay. TCRdb holds this immuneACCESS table with in-frame rearrangements only. Some clones are missing; in checked studies, unresolved V genes explain under half, and the rest has no known cause. The sample table holds roughly 300,000 clones, of which roughly 91% were seen once. Approximately 4.5% of the sample belongs to the ten largest clones. This sample's treatment or condition label indicates: approximately 18 received Ad26.COV2.S at low or high dose, single or two shots; a few received placebo; per-sample allocation not given. For vaccine and placebo recipients, repertoires were sequenced using samples collected on day 63 after the first injection. The material sequenced was peripheral blood, taken in a trial of Ad26.COV2.S vaccine versus placebo. The receptors were sampled from a person between 18 and 65 years old who received the Ad26.COV2.S COVID-19 vaccine or a placebo.

V is TRBV5-6 and J is TRBJ2-7; unclear D gene. Germline CDR1 and CDR2: SGHDT and YYEEEE. This CDR3 comprises 12 residues. V dropped 3 bases and J dropped 0 bases, with 4 bases sitting between them. Here the CDR3 DNA reads TGTGCCAGCAGCTCGGACTCCTACGAGCAGTACTTC. As protein: CASSSDSYEQYF.

This clone was detected only a few times. The rearrangement links TRBV10-3 to TRBJ2-3; D possibly corresponds to TRBD1 (6 bases). The CDR3 sequence is 14 residues long. Trimming stripped 3 bases from V and 5 bases from J, with 12 bases between. Germline V gene lookup returns CDR1 ENHRY and CDR2 SYGVKD. The CDR3 region is CAISEGRGQDTQYF. The CDR3 region has the DNA TGTGCCATCAGTGAAGGCAGGGGACAAGATACGCAGTATTTT.

This chain joins TRBV4-3 and TRBJ1-2; D gene ambiguous. The CDR3 has 16 amino acids. From germline, CDR1 is LGHNA and CDR2 YSLEER. The V and J ends lost 0 bases and 5 bases respectively, with 16 bases between them. CDR3 sequence reads: CASSQDQTGVTYGYTF. In DNA, the CDR3 is TGCGCCAGCAGCCAAGATCAAACTGGTGTGACTTATGGCTACACCTTC.

As regards this clone: The junction shows a germline mismatch at one end, possibly a read error. This sample includes further DNA sequences coding for the same CDR3. The rearrangement links TRBV7-9 to TRBJ1-1; weak D call: TRBD1 (5 bases). CDR1 and CDR2 (germline): SEHNR, FQNEAQ (reference sequence). CDR3 length: 16 amino acids. This chain's CDR3 is CASSLALQAMNTEAFF. CDR3 in DNA: TGTGCCAGCAGCTTAGCGTTACAGGCTATGAACACTGAAGCTTTTTTT.

The V and J genes are TRBV6-2 or TRBV6-3 and TRBJ1-1; tentatively, D is TRBD1 (6 bases). CDR1 and CDR2 from the germline V gene are MNHEY and SVGEGT. The CDR3 contains 15 residues. The V and J ends lost 5 bases and 0 bases respectively, with 13 bases between them. In DNA form, the CDR3 reads TGTGCCAGCAGTCCGCTGGACAGTGTGAACACTGAAGCTTTCTTT. Protein sequence: CASSPLDSVNTEAFF.

CDR3 sequence reads: CASSLTKWGQGQETQYF. The CDR3 DNA reads TGTGCCAGCAGCCTTACCAAGTGGGGACAGGGGCAAGAGACCCAGTACTTC. V gene TRBV3-1 (or the pseudogene TRBV3-2) combines with J gene TRBJ2-5; 10 positions agree with TRBD1. The CDR3 is 17 amino acids. V shed 4 bases, J shed 2 bases, and the junction held 10 bases outside the gene matches. Per germline, CDR1 LGHDT and CDR2 YNNKEL (reference sequence).

This clone was recorded only once. The chain has TRBV18 and TRBJ2-1; possibly TRBD1 for D (6 bases). The germline V gene encodes CDR1 KGHSH and CDR2 LQKENI. The CDR3 is 13 amino acids. Trimming removed 1 base from V and 7 bases from J, with 8 bases in between. The CDR3 sequence is CASSPQGVNEQFF. In DNA, the CDR3 is TGTGCCAGCTCACCACAGGGGGTGAATGAGCAGTTCTTC.

The chain joins TRBV19 to TRBJ1-6; D gene uncertain. The CDR3 runs to 14 residues. Germline V gene lookup returns CDR1 LNHDA and CDR2 SQIVND (reference sequence). Trimming stripped 3 bases from V and 7 bases from J, with 10 bases between. CDR3 nucleotides: TGTGCCAGTAGTATGTACAGTCGGAATTCACCCCTCCACTTT. Translating gives CASSMYSRNSPLHF.

The chain joins TRBV19 to TRBJ1-5; TRBD1 is a possible D gene (5 bases). In germline, CDR1 is LNHDA, CDR2 SQIVND (reference sequence). Trimming pared 4 bases from V and 2 bases from J, leaving 15 bases between. CDR3 size: 16 residues. The chain's CDR3 is CASSTGKISGNQPQHF. The CDR3 DNA reads TGTGCCAGTAGTACAGGGAAAATATCGGGCAATCAGCCCCAGCATTTT. The full variable domain, rest sourced from reference TRBV19 and TRBJ1-5, is DGGITQSPKYLFRKEGQNVTLSCEQNLNHDAMYWYRQDPGQGLRLIYYSQIVNDFQKGDIAEGYSVSREKKESFPLTVTSAQKNPTAFYLCASSTGKISGNQPQHFGDGTRLSIL.

The chain has TRBV18 and TRBJ1-3; D remains ambiguous. Germline V gene lookup returns CDR1 KGHSH and CDR2 LQKENI. V dropped 0 bases and J dropped 3 bases, with 6 bases sitting between them. There are 14 residues in the CDR3. This CDR3 reads CASSPPGDGNTIYF. Written as DNA, the CDR3 is TGTGCCAGCTCACCACCTGGAGATGGAAACACCATATATTTT.

The V and J genes are TRBV30 and TRBJ1-1; D not resolved. Trimming left V 1 base short and J 4 bases short, with 10 bases between. The germline CDR1 and CDR2 sequences are GTSNPN and SVGIG (reference sequence). The CDR3 length is 13 residues. CDR3 DNA: TGTGCCTGGAGTGCGGGTGTGAGCACTGAAGCTTTCTTT. It encodes CAWSAGVSTEAFF.

The rearrangement uses TRBV25-1 and TRBJ2-3; no firm D call. Germline V gene sequence: CDR1 MGHDK, CDR2 SYGVNS. The CDR3 extends over 13 amino acids. Between the trimmed V and J ends, which lost 4 bases and 2 bases, there was a span of 7 bases. The chain's CDR3 is CASSGGATDTQYF. The CDR3, as DNA: TGTGCCAGCAGTGGAGGTGCCACAGATACGCAGTATTTT. Full variable domain (remainder filled in from reference TRBV25-1 and TRBJ2-3): EADIYQTPRYLVIGTGKKITLECSQTMGHDKMYWYQQDPGMELHLIHYSYGVNSTEKGDLSSESTVSRIRTEHFPLTLESARPSHTSQYLCASSGGATDTQYFGPGTRLTVL.

For this clone: Other DNA sequences in this specimen translate into the identical CDR3. The V call is TRBV18, the J call TRBJ1-1, with D uncertain. The CDR3 consists of 14 residues. V was cut by 0 bases and J by 1 base, with 6 bases left in between. Germline CDR1 and CDR2: KGHSH and LQKENI. The DNA for the CDR3 is TGTGCCAGCTCACCACCGGGTGGGAACACTGAAGCTTTCTTT. Translating it yields CASSPPGGNTEAFF.

V gene TRBV28 combines with J gene TRBJ2-3; the D is unclear. Trimming removed 4 bases from V and 0 bases from J, with 8 bases in between. The CDR3 has 14 amino acids. The germline CDR1 and CDR2 sequences are MDHEN and SYDVKM. CDR3 DNA sequence: TGTGCCAGCAGTTCCCCTGTTAGCACAGATACGCAGTATTTT. This gives the protein CASSSPVSTDTQYF.

CDR3 coding DNA: TGCGCCAGCAGCCAGACCGGGACAACGAAAGAGACCCAGTACTTC. It translates to CASSQTGTTKETQYF. The genes are TRBV4-1 and TRBJ2-5; tentatively, D is TRBD1 (6 bases). CDR1 and CDR2 from the germline V gene are MGHRA and YSYEKL. V lost 3 bases and J 3 bases, leaving 14 bases between the germline ends. The CDR3 length is 15 residues.

This sequence joins TRBV6-5 and TRBJ1-2; D might be TRBD1 (6 bases). Per the germline V gene, CDR1 is MNHEY and CDR2 is SVGAGI. CDR3 length equals 12 residues. The V end was cut by 7 bases, the J end by 2 bases, with 8 bases between. The CDR3, as DNA: TGTGCCAGCACTCAGGGGAACTATGGCTACACCTTC. Translation gives CASTQGNYGYTF.

The chain joins TRBV15 to TRBJ2-1, with no clear D. This CDR3 region has 16 residues. V lost 0 bases and J lost 2, with 11 bases in between. The V gene's germline CDR1 is LNHNV and CDR2 YYDKDF (reference sequence). CDR3 in DNA: TGTGCCACCAGCAGAGATCTGGAGTTGACCTACAATGAGCAGTTCTTC. This encodes CATSRDLELTYNEQFF.

CDR3 DNA: TGTGCCAGCAGCTCGCCAGGAAACACCATATATTTT. Translation gives CASSSPGNTIYF. J is TRBJ1-3 and V is TRBV28; D gene unclear. Per the germline V gene, CDR1 is MDHEN and CDR2 is SYDVKM. V lost 6 bases and J 4 bases, leaving 7 bases between the germline ends. This CDR3 has 12 amino acids.

The gene calls are TRBV9 and TRBJ2-3, with no clear D. The V end was cut by 4 bases, the J end by 8 bases, with 11 bases between. The CDR3 runs to 12 residues. CDR1 is SGDLS, CDR2 YYNGEE, per germline. The CDR3 sequence: CASSLVVGTQYF. CDR3 nucleotides: TGTGCCAGCAGCCTGGTGGTCGGTACGCAGTATTTT. The full variable domain, rest sourced from reference TRBV9 and TRBJ2-3, is DSGVTQTPKHLITATGQRVTLRCSPRSGDLSVYWYQQSLDQGLQFLIQYYNGEERAKGNILERFSAQQFPDLHSELNLSSLELGDSALYFCASSLVVGTQYFGPGTRLTVL.

This chain links TRBV24-1 with TRBJ2-5, with D perhaps matching TRBD1 or TRBD2 (5 bases each). Germline values: CDR1 KGHDR, CDR2 SFDVKD. Trimming left V 3 bases short and J 1 base short, with 11 bases between. The CDR3 extends over 15 amino acids. Written as DNA, the CDR3 is TGTGCCACCAGTGATCCGGGACGGGGCCAAGAGACCCAGTACTTC. Protein: CATSDPGRGQETQYF.

This clone came up a few times. The rearrangement uses TRBV4-3 and TRBJ1-3; D remains unclear. The CDR3 extends over 17 amino acids. Germline CDR1 reads LGHNA; CDR2 reads YSLEER. The germline V and J ends were trimmed by 0 bases and 1 base, with 13 bases remaining between them. As DNA, the CDR3 is TGCGCCAGCAGCCAAGAAAGGATTAGGGCTTCTGGAAACACCATATATTTT. Protein product: CASSQERIRASGNTIYF.

V and J are TRBV10-3 and TRBJ1-2, with D tentatively TRBD1 (5 bases). Germline CDR1 ENHRY, CDR2 SYGVKD. This CDR3 comprises 14 residues. V gave up 0 bases and J gave up 3 bases, with 8 bases separating them. For the CDR3, the DNA is TGTGCCATCAGTGAGTCTGGGGGATACTATGGCTACACCTTC. Protein: CAISESGGYYGYTF.

This CDR3 reads CASSLFNLQGLNSPLHF. The CDR3 DNA is TGTGCCAGCAGTTTATTTAATTTGCAGGGGCTTAATTCACCCCTCCACTTT. The rearrangement links TRBV28 to TRBJ1-6; tentatively, D is TRBD1 (6 bases). Germline CDR1 MDHEN, CDR2 SYDVKM. The CDR3 is 17 amino acids. V shed 1 base and J shed 6 bases, with 16 bases lying between them.

This chain connects TRBV6-2 or TRBV6-3 to TRBJ2-6; tentatively, D is TRBD1 or TRBD2 (5 bases each). The CDR3 length is 19 residues. V was cut by 5 bases and J by 0 bases, with 20 bases left in between. Germline V gives CDR1 MNHEY, CDR2 SVGEGT. The CDR3 loop reads CASSPAVGRYSSGANVLTF. CDR3 sequence (DNA): TGTGCCAGCAGTCCCGCGGTGGGACGCTATAGCTCTGGGGCCAACGTCCTGACTTTC.

This chain uses TRBV12-5 with TRBJ2-7, with TRBD2 as a possible D gene (5 bases). V was trimmed by 5 bases and J by 1 base, leaving 9 bases between them. Germline V gene sequence: CDR1 LGHNT, CDR2 FRNRAP. This CDR3 has 13 residues. The CDR3 nucleotides are TGTGCTAGTGGTATCAGGACTTCCTACGAGCAGTACTTC. This sequence encodes CASGIRTSYEQYF.

The rearrangement joins TRBV5-1 to TRBJ2-1; 10 nucleotides align to TRBD2. Germline trimming cut 3 bases from V and 5 bases from J; bases unmatched to any gene: 8. There are 16 residues in the CDR3. Germline loops: CDR1 SGHRS, CDR2 YFSETQ. Here the CDR3 DNA reads TGCGCCAGCAGCTCCTTGCTAGCGGGGGCAAACAATGAGCAGTTCTTC. This encodes CASSSLLAGANNEQFF.

V usage is TRBV7-3 and J usage is TRBJ2-2; no definite D call. This CDR3 comprises 14 residues. Germline V gives CDR1 SGHTA, CDR2 FQGTGA. The V end was cut by 0 bases, the J end by 4 bases, with 6 bases between. CDR3 sequence reads: CASSLTNPTGELFF. The CDR3 coding sequence is TGTGCCAGCAGCTTAACAAACCCCACCGGGGAGCTGTTTTTT.